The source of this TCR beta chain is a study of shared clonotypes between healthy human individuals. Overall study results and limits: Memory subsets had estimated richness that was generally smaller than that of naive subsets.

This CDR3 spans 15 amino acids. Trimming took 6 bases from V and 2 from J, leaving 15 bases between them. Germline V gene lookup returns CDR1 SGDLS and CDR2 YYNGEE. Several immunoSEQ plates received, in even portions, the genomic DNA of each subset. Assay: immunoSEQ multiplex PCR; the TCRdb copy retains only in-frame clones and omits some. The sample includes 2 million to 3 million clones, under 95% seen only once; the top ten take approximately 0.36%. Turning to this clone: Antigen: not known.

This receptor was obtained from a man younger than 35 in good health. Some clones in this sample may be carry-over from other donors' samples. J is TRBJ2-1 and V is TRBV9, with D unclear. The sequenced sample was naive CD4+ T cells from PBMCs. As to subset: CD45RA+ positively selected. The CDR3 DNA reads TGTGCCAGCACCCCGGGCAGAGCACCCTACAATGAGCAGTTCTTC. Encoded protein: CASTPGRAPYNEQFF.